The 3 T cell receptor beta chains in this list originate from one sample, sequenced in a study of blood T cell repertoires in COVID-19. Clones were sequenced by immunoSEQ multiplex PCR, and TCRdb holds only the in-frame ones, with some missing. The table lists about 100,000 clones, about three quarters of them singletons. Sequenced sample: peripheral blood. The receptor set was obtained from a man in his sixties or seventies with acute or convalescent COVID-19.

The chain links TRBV5-1 to TRBJ1-4; tentative D call: TRBD1 (6 bases). Germline loops: CDR1 SGHRS, CDR2 YFSETQ. The CDR3 is 14 amino acids. V was shortened by 4 bases and J by 7 bases, with 14 bases between the two germline ends. CDR3 loop: CASSATGSSEKLFF. CDR3 coding DNA: TGCGCCAGCAGCGCTACAGGGTCGAGTGAAAAACTGTTTTTT.

The table lists this clone with a count of one. The J gene is TRBJ2-5, the V gene TRBV6-5; the D gene is possibly TRBD2 (6 bases). This CDR3 spans 16 amino acids. CDR1 and CDR2 from the germline V gene are MNHEY and SVGAGI. V shed 4 bases and J shed 2 bases, with 17 bases lying between them. CDR3 protein: CASSSTYGGGQETQYF. CDR3 in DNA: TGTGCCAGCAGTTCCACCTACGGTGGGGGGCAAGAGACCCAGTACTTC.

This clone was recorded a few times. This chain uses TRBV5-4 with TRBJ2-1; tentatively, D is TRBD1 (5 bases). The V gene's germline CDR1 is SGHNT and CDR2 YYREEE (reference sequence). CDR3 length equals 16 residues. Trimming took 0 bases from V and 2 from J, leaving 12 bases between them. CDR3 DNA sequence: TGTGCCAGCAGCTTGGGGGCGTCAGGGCCCTACAATGAGCAGTTCTTC. Encoded protein: CASSLGASGPYNEQFF.